The 9 T cell receptor beta chains in this list originate from one sample, sequenced in a study of CD8 T cells in ankylosing spondylitis. One entry per CDR3 protein results from TCRdb running MiXCR on the 5' RACE reads. Of approximately 42,000 distinct CDR3 sequences listed, 3% to 4% were seen once; the top ten hold 3% to 4%. The sample was blood, either unsorted or a sorted T cell fraction (not recorded which). The receptors shown here come from a female donor with ankylosing spondylitis or in good health (not recorded which).

This clonotype was counted ten times or more. The chain employs TRBV9 and TRBJ2-7, with TRBD2 matching 9 bases. Germline values: CDR1 SGDLS, CDR2 YYNGEE. This CDR3 has 15 residues. The junction had 7 bases not matched to a gene; V was cut back by 3 bases and J by 3 bases. The CDR3 here is CASSAQAGGLYEQYF. The CDR3 region has the DNA TGTGCCAGCAGCGCCCAAGCGGGGGGACTCTACGAGCAGTACTTC.

At least ten counts were recorded for this clonotype. The CDR3 region is CASTQRTGQQETQYF. Written as DNA, the CDR3 is TGTGCCAGCACCCAGCGTACAGGACAGCAAGAGACCCAGTACTTC. The chain joins TRBV9 to TRBJ2-5; weak D call: TRBD1 (6 bases). Germline assignment: CDR1 SGDLS and CDR2 YYNGEE. The germline V and J ends were trimmed by 6 bases and 2 bases, with 17 bases remaining between them. The CDR3 runs 15 residues. The full variable domain, completed using reference TRBV9 and TRBJ2-5, is DSGVTQTPKHLITATGQRVTLRCSPRSGDLSVYWYQQSLDQGLQFLIQYYNGEERAKGNILERFSAQQFPDLHSELNLSSLELGDSALYFCASTQRTGQQETQYFGPGTRLLVL.

This clonotype was recorded at least ten times. J is TRBJ2-7 and V is TRBV9, with D maybe TRBD2 (5 bases). V was clipped by 0 bases and J by 5 bases, with 12 bases between them. The CDR3 contains 14 residues. Germline CDR1 SGDLS, CDR2 YYNGEE. Here the CDR3 reads CASSVALGSHEQYF. CDR3 DNA sequence: TGTGCCAGCAGCGTAGCTCTGGGGAGCCACGAGCAGTACTTC.

This clonotype was observed many times. The V call is TRBV9, the J call TRBJ1-6; no firm D call. This CDR3 has 13 amino acids. CDR1 SGDLS and CDR2 YYNGEE come from the germline V gene. V was pared by 0 bases and J by 7 bases, with 5 bases between. CDR3 DNA sequence: TGTGCCAGCAGCGTAGATGGGAATTCACCCCTCCACTTT. It is translated as CASSVDGNSPLHF.

This clonotype was found many times. One end of the junction varies from germline; a read error may be responsible. The CDR3 region has the DNA TGTGACAGCAGCCGAGCGGGGGCGGACACCGGGGAGCTGTTTTTT. Translating it yields CDSSRAGADTGELFF. The chain is built from TRBV9 and TRBJ2-2; TRBD2 matches 8 bases. Germline V gene sequence: CDR1 SGDLS, CDR2 YYNGEE. This CDR3 has 15 amino acids.

Many counts were recorded for this clonotype. This chain joins TRBV9 and TRBJ2-7; D not resolved. The CDR3 extends over 13 amino acids. Germline V CDR1 and CDR2: SGDLS, YYNGEE. V was cut by 3 bases and J by 5 bases, with 12 bases left in between. CDR3 nucleotides: TGTGCCAGCAGCGGGAAGGGTCTCAACGAGCAGTACTTC. Translation gives CASSGKGLNEQYF.

This clonotype turned up a few times. The gene calls are TRBV9 and TRBJ2-5; D may correspond to TRBD1 or TRBD2 (5 bases each). This CDR3 has 15 amino acids. Germline CDR1 SGDLS, CDR2 YYNGEE. Trimming removed 0 bases from V and 7 bases from J, with 16 bases in between. CDR3 protein: CASSVGTTDGGTQYF. Written as DNA, the CDR3 is TGTGCCAGCAGCGTAGGGACAACAGACGGAGGGACCCAGTACTTC.

The CDR3 bases are TGTGCCAGCAGCGCCTTAACAGGGGACACTGAAGCTTTCTTT. It is translated as CASSALTGDTEAFF. The chain couples TRBV9 to TRBJ1-1; 7 nucleotides agree with TRBD1. The CDR3 sequence is 14 residues long. Germline CDR1 reads SGDLS; CDR2 reads YYNGEE. With V trimmed by 3 bases and J by 3 bases, 5 bases remained unmatched.

This clonotype was detected many times. V and J are TRBV9 and TRBJ2-2; unclear D gene. Between the trimmed V and J ends, which lost 0 bases and 7 bases, there was a span of 13 bases. The CDR3 loop spans 15 amino acids. From germline, CDR1 is SGDLS and CDR2 YYNGEE. Written as DNA, the CDR3 is TGTGCCAGCAGCGTAGGTCAGTCCAGCGACGGGGAGCTGTTTTTT. Translating gives CASSVGQSSDGELFF.